This T cell receptor beta chain was identified during a study of OX40 agonist ivuxolimab in advanced cancers. Data came from immunoSEQ multiplex PCR; TCRdb stores just in-frame clones and leaves some out. The sample shows approximately 39,000 clones, about 87% of them seen only once. Germline CDR1 and CDR2: SGHRS and YFSETQ. The CDR3 is 14 residues long. Trimming at V came to 4 bases and at J to 6 bases, leaving 8 bases not matched to a gene. Autoimmune disease history or systemic immunosuppression excluded patients. The sample here was CD4+ or CD8+ T cells sorted from blood, taken in a trial of the OX40 agonist ivuxolimab. The J gene is TRBJ2-7, the V gene TRBV5-1; TRBD1 agrees at 9 bases. This sequence originates from an adult with an advanced solid tumor such as melanoma, head and neck, liver or kidney cancer. The CDR3 bases are TGCGCCAGCAGCGAGGACAGGGGTATCGGCGAGCAGTACTTC. It specifies CASSEDRGIGEQYF.